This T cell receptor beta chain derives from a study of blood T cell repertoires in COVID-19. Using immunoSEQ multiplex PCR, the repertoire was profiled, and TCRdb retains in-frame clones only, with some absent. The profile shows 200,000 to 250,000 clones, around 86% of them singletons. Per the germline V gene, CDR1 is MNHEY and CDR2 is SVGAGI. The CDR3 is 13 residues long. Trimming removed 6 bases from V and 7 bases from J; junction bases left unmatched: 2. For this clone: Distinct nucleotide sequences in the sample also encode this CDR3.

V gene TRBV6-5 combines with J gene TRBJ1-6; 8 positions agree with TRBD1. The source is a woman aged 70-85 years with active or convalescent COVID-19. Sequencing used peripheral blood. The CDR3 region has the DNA TGTGCCAGCAGACGACAGGGGAATTCACCCCTCCACTTT. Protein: CASRRQGNSPLHF.